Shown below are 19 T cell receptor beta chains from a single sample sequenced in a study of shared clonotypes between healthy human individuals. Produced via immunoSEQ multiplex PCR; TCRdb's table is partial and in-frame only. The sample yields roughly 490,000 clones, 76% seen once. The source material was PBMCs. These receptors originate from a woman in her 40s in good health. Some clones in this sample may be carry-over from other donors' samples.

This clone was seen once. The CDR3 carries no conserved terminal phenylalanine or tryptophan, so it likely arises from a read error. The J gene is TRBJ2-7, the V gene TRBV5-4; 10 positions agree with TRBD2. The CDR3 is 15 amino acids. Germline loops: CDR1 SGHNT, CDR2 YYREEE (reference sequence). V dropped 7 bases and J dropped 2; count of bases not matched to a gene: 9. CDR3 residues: CASGGRTSGPYEQYL. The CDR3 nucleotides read TGTGCCAGCGGGGGAAGGACTAGCGGCCCCTACGAGCAGTACCTC.

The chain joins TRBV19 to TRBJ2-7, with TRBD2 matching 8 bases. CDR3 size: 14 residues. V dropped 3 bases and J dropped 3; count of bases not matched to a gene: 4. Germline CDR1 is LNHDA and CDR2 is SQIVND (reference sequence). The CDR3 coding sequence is TGTGCCAGTAGTATCCAGCGGGAGAGCTACGAGCAGTACTTC. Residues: CASSIQRESYEQYF.

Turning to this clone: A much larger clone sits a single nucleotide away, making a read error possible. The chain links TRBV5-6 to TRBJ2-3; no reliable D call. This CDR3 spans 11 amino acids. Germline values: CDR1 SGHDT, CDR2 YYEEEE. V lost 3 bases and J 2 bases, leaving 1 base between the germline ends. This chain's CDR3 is CASSSTDTQYF. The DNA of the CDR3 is TGTGCCAGCAGCTCCACAGATACGCAGTATTTT.

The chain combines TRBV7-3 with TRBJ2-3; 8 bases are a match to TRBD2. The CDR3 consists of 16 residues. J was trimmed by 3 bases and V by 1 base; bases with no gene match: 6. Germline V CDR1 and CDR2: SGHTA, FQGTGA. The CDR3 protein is CASSLNSPSGTDTQYF. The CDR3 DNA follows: TGTGCCAGCAGCTTAAATTCACCTAGCGGGACAGATACGCAGTATTTT.

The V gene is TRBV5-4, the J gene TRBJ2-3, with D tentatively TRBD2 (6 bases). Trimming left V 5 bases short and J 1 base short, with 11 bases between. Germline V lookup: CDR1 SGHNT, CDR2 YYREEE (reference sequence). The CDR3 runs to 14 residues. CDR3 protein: CASRPGLGTDTQYF. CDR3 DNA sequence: TGTGCCAGCAGACCGGGACTCGGCACAGATACGCAGTATTTT.

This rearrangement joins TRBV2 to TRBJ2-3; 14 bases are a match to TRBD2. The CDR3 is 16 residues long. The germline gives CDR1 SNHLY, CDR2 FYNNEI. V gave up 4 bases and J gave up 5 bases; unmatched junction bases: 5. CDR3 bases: TGTGCCAGCAGTGCAGGACTAGCGGGAGGTAGAGATACGCAGTATTTT. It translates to CASSAGLAGGRDTQYF.

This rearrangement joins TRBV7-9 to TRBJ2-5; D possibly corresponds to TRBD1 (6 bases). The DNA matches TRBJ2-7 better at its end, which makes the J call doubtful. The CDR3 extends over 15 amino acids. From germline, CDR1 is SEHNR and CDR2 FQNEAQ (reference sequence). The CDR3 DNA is TGTGCCAGCAGCTCTCCATCGGTGGGGGCAGACGAGCAGTACTTC. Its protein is CASSSPSVGADEQYF.

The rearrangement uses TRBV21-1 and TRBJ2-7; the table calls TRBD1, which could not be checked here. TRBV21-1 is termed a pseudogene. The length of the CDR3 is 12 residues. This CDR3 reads CASSRQGGQSYF. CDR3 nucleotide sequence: TGTGCCAGCAGCCGACAGGGGGGACAGTCGTACTTC.

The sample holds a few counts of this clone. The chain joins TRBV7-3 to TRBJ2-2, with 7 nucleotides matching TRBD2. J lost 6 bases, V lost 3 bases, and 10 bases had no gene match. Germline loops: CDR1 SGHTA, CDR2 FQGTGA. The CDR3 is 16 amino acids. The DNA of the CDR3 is TGTGCCAGCAGCTTGCAATTTACTAGCGTGGCCGGGGAGCTGTTTTTT. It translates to CASSLQFTSVAGELFF.

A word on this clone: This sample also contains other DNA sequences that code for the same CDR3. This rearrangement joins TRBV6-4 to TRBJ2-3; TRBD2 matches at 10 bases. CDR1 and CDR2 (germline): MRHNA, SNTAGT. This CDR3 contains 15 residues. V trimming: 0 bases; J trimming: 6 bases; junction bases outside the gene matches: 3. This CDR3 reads CASSDSGAGGDTQYF. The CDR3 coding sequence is TGTGCCAGCAGTGACTCGGGAGCGGGGGGGGATACGCAGTATTTT.

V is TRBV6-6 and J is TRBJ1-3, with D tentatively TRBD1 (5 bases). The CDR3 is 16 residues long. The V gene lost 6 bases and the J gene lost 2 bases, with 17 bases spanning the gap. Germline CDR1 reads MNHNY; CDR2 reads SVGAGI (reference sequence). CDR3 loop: CASRDEGFSAGNTIYF. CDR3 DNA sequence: TGTGCCAGCAGGGATGAGGGGTTTAGTGCTGGAAACACCATATATTTT.

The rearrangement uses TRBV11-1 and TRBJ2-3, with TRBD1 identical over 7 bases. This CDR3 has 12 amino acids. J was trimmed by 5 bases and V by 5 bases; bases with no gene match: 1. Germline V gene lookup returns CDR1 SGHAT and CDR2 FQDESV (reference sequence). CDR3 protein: CASSRDRDTQYF. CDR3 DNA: TGTGCCAGCAGCAGGGACAGAGATACGCAGTATTTT.

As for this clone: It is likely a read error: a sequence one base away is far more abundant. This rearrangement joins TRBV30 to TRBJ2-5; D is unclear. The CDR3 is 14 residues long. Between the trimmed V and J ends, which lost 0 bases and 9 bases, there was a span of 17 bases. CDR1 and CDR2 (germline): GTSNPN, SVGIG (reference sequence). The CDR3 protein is CAWSVIGNLGAQYF. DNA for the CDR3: TGTGCCTGGAGTGTAATCGGCAACCTTGGGGCCCAGTACTTC.

CDR3 DNA sequence: TGTGCCAGCAGGGCCAGGGCGAACACTGAAGCTTTCTTT. Translated, it gives CASRARANTEAFF. The genes are TRBV5-4 and TRBJ1-1; D might be TRBD1 (5 bases). V was cut by 5 bases and J by 1 base, with 9 bases left in between. CDR1 and CDR2 from the germline V gene are SGHNT and YYREEE (reference sequence). This CDR3 is built from 13 residues.

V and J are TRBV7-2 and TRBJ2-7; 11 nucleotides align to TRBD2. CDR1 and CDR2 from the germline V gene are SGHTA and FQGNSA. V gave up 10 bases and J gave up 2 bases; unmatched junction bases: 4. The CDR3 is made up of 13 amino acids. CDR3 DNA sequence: TGTGCCACCGGGACTAGCGGTACCTACGAGCAGTACTTC. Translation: CATGTSGTYEQYF.

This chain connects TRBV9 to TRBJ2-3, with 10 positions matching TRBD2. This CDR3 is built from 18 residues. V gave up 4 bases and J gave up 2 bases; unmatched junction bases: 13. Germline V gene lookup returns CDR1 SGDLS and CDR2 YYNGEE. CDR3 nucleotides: TGTGCCAGCAGCTCGAAAAGGACTAGCGGCAGTCACACAGATACGCAGTATTTT. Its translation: CASSSKRTSGSHTDTQYF.

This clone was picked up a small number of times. The chain's CDR3 is CASSPTRFYGYTF. The CDR3 DNA sequence: TGTGCCAGCAGCCCCACACGATTCTATGGCTACACCTTC. V and J are TRBV9 and TRBJ1-2; no definite D call. V gave up 4 bases and J gave up 4 bases, with 11 bases separating them. Germline-derived CDR1 and CDR2 are SGDLS and YYNGEE. This CDR3 spans 13 amino acids.

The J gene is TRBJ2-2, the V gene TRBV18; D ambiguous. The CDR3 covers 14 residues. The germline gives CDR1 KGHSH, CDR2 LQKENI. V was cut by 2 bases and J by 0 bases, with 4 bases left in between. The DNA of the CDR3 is TGTGCCAGCTCACCATCCCCGAACACCGGGGAGCTGTTTTTT. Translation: CASSPSPNTGELFF.

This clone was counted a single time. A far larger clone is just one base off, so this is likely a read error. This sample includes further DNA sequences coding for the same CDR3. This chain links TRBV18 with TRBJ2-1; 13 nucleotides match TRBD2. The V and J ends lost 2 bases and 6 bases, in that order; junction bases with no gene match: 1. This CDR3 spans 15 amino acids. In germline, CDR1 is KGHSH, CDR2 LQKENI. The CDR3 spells CASSPGLAGANEQFF. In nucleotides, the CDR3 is TGTGCCAGCTCACCAGGACTAGCGGGAGCCAATGAGCAGTTCTTC.